The source of this T cell receptor (beta chain) is a study of OX40 agonist ivuxolimab in advanced cancers. Some clones are missing from TCRdb's copy, which holds only in-frame ones; the method was immunoSEQ multiplex PCR. Of approximately 77,000 clones in the sample, approximately 85% were seen once. Here the sequenced sample was CD4+ or CD8+ T cells sorted from blood, taken in a trial of the OX40 agonist ivuxolimab. This sequence originates from an adult with an advanced solid tumor such as melanoma, head and neck, liver or kidney cancer.

The CDR3 reads CAWTIPGGHYGYTF. The CDR3 nucleotides read TGTGCCTGGACCATTCCGGGGGGCCACTATGGCTACACCTTC. The genes are TRBV30 and TRBJ1-2, with D perhaps TRBD1 (6 bases). The CDR3 is 14 residues long. Germline CDR1 reads GTSNPN; CDR2 reads SVGIG (reference sequence). V dropped 4 bases and J dropped 3 bases, with 15 bases sitting between them.